Sequencing of this T cell receptor (beta chain) was carried out in a study of cytomegalovirus exposure and HLA in healthy donors. This clone has just one count. V lost 4 bases and J lost 1, with 11 bases in between. Germline V CDR1 and CDR2: SGHRS, YFSETQ. The CDR3 sequence is 14 residues long. PCR used 60 Vbeta primers and 13 Jbeta primers. TCRdb's copy holds only in-frame clones and misses some; the assay was immunoSEQ multiplex PCR. The table records approximately 140,000 clones, 75% to 80% of them present only once. The chain combines TRBV5-1 with TRBJ2-5; D is uncertain. Input material: PBMCs. The source of this sequence is a man between 35 and 55 years old in good health and CMV-seropositive. This chain's CDR3 is CASSRNPGQETQYF. The CDR3 bases are TGCGCCAGCAGCCGAAACCCCGGCCAAGAGACCCAGTACTTC. Based on the CDR3 plus reference TRBV5-1 and TRBJ2-5, the full variable domain is KAGVTQTPRYLIKTRGQQVTLSCSPISGHRSVSWYQQTPGQGLQFLFEYFSETQRNKGNFPGRFSGRQFSNSRSEMNVSTLELGDSALYLCASSRNPGQETQYFGPGTRLLVL.